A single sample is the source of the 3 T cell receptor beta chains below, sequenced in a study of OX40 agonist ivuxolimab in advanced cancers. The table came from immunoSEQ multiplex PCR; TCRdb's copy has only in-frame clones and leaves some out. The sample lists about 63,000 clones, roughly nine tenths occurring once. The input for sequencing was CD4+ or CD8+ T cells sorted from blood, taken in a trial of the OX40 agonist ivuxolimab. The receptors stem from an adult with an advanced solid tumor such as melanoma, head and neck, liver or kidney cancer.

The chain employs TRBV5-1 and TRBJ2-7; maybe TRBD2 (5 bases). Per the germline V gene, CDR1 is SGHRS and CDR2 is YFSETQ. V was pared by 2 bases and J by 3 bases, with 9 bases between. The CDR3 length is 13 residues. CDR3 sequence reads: CASSFGVSYEQYF. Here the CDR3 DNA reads TGCGCCAGCAGCTTCGGGGTAAGCTACGAGCAGTACTTC. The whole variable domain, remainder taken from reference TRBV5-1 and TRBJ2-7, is KAGVTQTPRYLIKTRGQQVTLSCSPISGHRSVSWYQQTPGQGLQFLFEYFSETQRNKGNFPGRFSGRQFSNSRSEMNVSTLELGDSALYLCASSFGVSYEQYFGPGTRLTVT.

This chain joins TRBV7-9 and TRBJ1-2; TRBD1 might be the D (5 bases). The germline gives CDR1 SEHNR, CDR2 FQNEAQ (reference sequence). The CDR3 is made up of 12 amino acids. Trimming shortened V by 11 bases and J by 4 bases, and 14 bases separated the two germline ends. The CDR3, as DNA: TGTGCCGGAACCGGGACGATCTATGGCTACACCTTC. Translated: CAGTGTIYGYTF.

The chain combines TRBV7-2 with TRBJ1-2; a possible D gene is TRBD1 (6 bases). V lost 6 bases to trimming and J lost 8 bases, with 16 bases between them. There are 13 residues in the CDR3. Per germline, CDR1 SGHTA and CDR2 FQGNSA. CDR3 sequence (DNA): TGTGCCAGCAGTTCACTGACTCAGGGGGGCTACACCTTC. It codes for CASSSLTQGGYTF. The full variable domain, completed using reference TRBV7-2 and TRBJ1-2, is GAGVSQSPSNKVTEKGKDVELRCDPISGHTALYWYRQSLGQGLEFLIYFQGNSAPDKSGLPSDRFSAERTGGSVSTLTIQRTQQEDSAVYLCASSSLTQGGYTFGSGTRLTVV.